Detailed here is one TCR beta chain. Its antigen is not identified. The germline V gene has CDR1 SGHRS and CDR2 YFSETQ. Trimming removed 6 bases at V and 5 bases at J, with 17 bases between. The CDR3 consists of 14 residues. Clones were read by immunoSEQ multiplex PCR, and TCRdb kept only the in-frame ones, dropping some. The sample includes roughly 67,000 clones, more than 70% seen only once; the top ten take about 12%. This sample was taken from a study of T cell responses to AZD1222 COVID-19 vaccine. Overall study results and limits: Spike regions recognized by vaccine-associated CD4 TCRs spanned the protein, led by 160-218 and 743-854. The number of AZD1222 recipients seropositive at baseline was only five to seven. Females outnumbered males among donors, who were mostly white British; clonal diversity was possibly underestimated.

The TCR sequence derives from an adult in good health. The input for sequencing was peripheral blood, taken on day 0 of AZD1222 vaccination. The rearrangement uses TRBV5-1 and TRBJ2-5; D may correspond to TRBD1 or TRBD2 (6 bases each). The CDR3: CASNIRGPGETQYF. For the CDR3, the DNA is TGCGCCAGCAACATTCGGGGGCCTGGGGAGACCCAGTACTTC.